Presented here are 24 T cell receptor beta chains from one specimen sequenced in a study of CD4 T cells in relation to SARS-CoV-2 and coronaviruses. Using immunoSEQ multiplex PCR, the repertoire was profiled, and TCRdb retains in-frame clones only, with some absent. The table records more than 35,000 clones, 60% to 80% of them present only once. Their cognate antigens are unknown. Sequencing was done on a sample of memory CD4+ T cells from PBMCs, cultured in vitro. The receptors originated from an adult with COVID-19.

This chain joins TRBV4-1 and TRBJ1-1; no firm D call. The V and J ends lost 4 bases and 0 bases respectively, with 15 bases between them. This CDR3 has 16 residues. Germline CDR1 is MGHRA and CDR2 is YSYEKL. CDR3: CASSLPRGNLNTEAFF. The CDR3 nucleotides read TGCGCCAGCAGCCTCCCTCGCGGGAATCTGAACACTGAAGCTTTCTTT.

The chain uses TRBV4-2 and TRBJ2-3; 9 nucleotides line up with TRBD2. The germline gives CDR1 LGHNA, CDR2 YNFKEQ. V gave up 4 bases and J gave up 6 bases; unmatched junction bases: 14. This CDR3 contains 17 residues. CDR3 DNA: TGTGCCAGCAGCCGCATGAGGGCGGGGGGGACCCGGGATACGCAGTATTTT. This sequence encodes CASSRMRAGGTRDTQYF.

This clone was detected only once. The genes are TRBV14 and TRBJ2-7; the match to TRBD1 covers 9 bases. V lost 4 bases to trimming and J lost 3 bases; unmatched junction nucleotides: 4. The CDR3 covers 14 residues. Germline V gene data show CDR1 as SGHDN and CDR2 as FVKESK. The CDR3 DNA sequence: TGTGCCAGCAGCCCCGGGACAGGGCTCTACGAGCAGTACTTC. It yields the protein CASSPGTGLYEQYF.

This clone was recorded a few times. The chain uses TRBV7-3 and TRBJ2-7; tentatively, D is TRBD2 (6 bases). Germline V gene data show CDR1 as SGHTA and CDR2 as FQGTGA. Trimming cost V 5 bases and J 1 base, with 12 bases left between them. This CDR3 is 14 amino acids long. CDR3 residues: CASSPRRDSYEQYF. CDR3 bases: TGTGCCAGCAGCCCGAGGCGGGATTCCTACGAGCAGTACTTC.

In DNA, the CDR3 is TGTGCCAGCAGCCCACTTAGCGGGAGTAATCGCGAGCAGTACTTC. The encoded protein is CASSPLSGSNREQYF. J is TRBJ2-7 and V is TRBV7-9; 9 bases are shared with TRBD2. This CDR3 has 15 residues. The germline V gene encodes CDR1 SEHNR and CDR2 FQNEAQ (reference sequence). Trimming at V came to 5 bases and at J to 6 bases, leaving 11 bases not matched to a gene.

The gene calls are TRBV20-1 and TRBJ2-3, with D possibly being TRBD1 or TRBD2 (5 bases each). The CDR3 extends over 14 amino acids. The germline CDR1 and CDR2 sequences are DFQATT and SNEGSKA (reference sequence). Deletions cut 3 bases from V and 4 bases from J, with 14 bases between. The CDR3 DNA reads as TGCAGTGCTAGTAGCAGGGACGGGCCAGATACGCAGTATTTT. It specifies CSASSRDGPDTQYF.

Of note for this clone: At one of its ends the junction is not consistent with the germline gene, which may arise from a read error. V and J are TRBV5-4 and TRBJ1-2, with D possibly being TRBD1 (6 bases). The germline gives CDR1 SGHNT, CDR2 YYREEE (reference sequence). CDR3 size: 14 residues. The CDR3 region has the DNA TGTGCCAGCAGCTTGGCAGGACAGCCCTATAGCTACACCTTC. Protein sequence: CASSLAGQPYSYTF.

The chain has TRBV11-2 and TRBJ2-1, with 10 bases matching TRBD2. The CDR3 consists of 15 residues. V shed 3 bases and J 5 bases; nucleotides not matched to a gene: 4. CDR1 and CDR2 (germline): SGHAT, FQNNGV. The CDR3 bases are TGTGCCAGCAGCTTTTCTAGCGGGAGCCACAATGAGCAGTTCTTC. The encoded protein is CASSFSSGSHNEQFF.

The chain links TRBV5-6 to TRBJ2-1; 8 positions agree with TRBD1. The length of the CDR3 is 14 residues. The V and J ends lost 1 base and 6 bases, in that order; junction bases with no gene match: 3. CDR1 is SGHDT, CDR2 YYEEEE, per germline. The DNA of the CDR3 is TGTGCCAGCAGCTTGAGACAGGGGAGCAATGAGCAGTTCTTC. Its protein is CASSLRQGSNEQFF.

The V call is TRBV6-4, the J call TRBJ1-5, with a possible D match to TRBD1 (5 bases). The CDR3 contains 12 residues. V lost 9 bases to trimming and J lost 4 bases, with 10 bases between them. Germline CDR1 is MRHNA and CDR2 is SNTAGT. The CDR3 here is CARGTGNQPQHF. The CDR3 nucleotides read TGTGCCAGGGGGACGGGGAATCAGCCCCAGCATTTT.

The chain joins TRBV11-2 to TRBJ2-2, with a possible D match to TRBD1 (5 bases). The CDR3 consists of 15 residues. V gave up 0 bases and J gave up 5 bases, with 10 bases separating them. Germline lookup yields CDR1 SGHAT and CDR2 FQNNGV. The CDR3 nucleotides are TGTGCCAGCAGCTTAGAAGTAGGGGTTACCGGGGAGCTGTTTTTT. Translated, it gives CASSLEVGVTGELFF.

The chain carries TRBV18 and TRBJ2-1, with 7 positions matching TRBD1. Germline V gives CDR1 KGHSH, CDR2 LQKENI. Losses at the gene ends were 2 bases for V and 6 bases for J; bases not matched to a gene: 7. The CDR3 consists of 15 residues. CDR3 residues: CASSPRIAGGNEQFF. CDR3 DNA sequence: TGTGCCAGCTCACCAAGGATAGCAGGGGGCAATGAGCAGTTCTTC.

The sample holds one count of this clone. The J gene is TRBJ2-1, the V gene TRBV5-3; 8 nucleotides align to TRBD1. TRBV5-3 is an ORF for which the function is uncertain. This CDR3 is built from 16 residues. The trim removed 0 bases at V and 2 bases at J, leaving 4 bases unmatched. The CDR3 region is CARSLGDRLPYNEQFF. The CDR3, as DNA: TGTGCCAGAAGCTTGGGGGACAGGCTTCCCTACAATGAGCAGTTCTTC.

The CDR3 here is CASSLIIGTGNEKLFF. The CDR3 region has the DNA TGTGCCAGCAGTTTAATAATCGGGACGGGGAATGAAAAACTGTTTTTT. The chain links TRBV28 to TRBJ1-4; TRBD1 is a possible D gene (5 bases). Trimming cost V 2 bases and J 5 bases, with 15 bases left between them. This CDR3 contains 16 residues. Looked up from germline, CDR1 is MDHEN and CDR2 is SYDVKM.

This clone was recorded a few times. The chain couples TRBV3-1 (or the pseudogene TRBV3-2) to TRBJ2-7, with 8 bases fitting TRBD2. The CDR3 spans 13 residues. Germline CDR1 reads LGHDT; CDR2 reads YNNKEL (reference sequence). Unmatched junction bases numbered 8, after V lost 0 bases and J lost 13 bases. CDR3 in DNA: TGTGCCAGCAGCCAAGATTTGGCGGGAGGCGACTACTTC. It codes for CASSQDLAGGDYF.

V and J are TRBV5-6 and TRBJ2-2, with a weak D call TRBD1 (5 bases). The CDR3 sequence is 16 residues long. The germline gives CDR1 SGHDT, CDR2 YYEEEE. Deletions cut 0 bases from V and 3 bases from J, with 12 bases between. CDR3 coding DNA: TGTGCCAGCAGCTTGGTTTCAGGGCCTGACACCGGGGAGCTGTTTTTT. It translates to CASSLVSGPDTGELFF.

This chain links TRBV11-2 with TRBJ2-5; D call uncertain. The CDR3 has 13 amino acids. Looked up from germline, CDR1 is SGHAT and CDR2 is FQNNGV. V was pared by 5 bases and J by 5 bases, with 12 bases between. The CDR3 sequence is CASSPDPRETQYF. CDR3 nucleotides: TGTGCCAGCAGCCCGGACCCCAGGGAGACCCAGTACTTC.

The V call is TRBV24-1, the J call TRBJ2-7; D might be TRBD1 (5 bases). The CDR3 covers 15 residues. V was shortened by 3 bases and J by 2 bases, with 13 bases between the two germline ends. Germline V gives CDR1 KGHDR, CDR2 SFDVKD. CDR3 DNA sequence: TGTGCCACCAGTGATAGAAAGCAGGGTCCCTACGAGCAGTACTTC. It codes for CATSDRKQGPYEQYF.

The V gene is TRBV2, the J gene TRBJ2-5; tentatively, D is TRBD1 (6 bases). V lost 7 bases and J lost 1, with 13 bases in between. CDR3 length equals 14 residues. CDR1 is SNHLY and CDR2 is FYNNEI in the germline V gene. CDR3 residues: CASKEDRAQETQYF. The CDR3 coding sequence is TGTGCCAGCAAGGAGGACAGAGCCCAAGAGACCCAGTACTTC.

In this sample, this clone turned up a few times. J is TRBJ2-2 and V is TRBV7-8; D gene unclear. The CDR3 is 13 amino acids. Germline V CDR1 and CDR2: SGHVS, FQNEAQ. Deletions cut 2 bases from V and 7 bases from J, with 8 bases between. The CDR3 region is CASSLKSRGELFF. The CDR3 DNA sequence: TGTGCCAGCAGCTTAAAAAGCCGCGGGGAGCTGTTTTTT.

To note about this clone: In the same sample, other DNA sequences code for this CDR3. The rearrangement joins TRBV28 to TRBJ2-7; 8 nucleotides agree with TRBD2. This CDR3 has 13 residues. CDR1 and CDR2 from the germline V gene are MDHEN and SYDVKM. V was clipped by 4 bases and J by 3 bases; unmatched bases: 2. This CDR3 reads CASSSGTSYEQYF. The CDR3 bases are TGTGCCAGCAGTTCCGGGACTAGCTACGAGCAGTACTTC.

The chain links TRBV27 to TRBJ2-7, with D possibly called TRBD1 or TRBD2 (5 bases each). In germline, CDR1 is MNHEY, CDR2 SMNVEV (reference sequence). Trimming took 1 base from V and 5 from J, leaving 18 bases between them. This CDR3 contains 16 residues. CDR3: CASSLWSPSGPDEQYF. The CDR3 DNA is TGTGCCAGCAGTTTATGGAGCCCATCGGGGCCGGACGAGCAGTACTTC.

The DNA for the CDR3 is TGTGCCAGCAGACACTTTAGCAATCAGCCCCAGCATTTT. This encodes CASRHFSNQPQHF. V gene TRBV2 combines with J gene TRBJ1-5; no clear D. The CDR3 contains 13 residues. Germline CDR1 SNHLY, CDR2 FYNNEI. V dropped 6 bases and J dropped 0 bases, with 6 bases sitting between them.

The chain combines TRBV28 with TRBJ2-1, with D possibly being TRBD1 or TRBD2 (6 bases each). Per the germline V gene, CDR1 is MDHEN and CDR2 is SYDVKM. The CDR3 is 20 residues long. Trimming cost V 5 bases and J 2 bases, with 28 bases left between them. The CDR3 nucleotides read TGTGCCAGCAGTGGGCGAAGGGGCAATATAGGGGGGAGTACCTACAATGAGCAGTTCTTC. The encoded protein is CASSGRRGNIGGSTYNEQFF. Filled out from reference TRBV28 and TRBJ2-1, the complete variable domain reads DVKVTQSSRYLVKRTGEKVFLECVQDMDHENMFWYRQDPGLGLRLIYFSYDVKMKEKGDIPEGYSVSREKKERFSLILESASTNQTSMYLCASSGRRGNIGGSTYNEQFFGPGTRLTVL.